These 12 T cell receptor beta chains originate from one sample sequenced in a study of blood T cell repertoires in COVID-19. Measured with immunoSEQ multiplex PCR; TCRdb has only the in-frame clones, and not every one. The sample includes around 460,000 clones, 80% to 90% of them seen just once. What was sequenced was peripheral blood. The receptors were sampled from a man aged 18 to 30 with COVID-19, enrolled during active disease.

The CDR3 DNA follows: TGCGCCAGCAGCTTTCGACTAGCGGGGGAAGAGACCCAGTACTTC. It translates to CASSFRLAGEETQYF. The rearrangement links TRBV5-1 to TRBJ2-5; 12 bases agree with TRBD2. With V trimmed by 2 bases and J by 3 bases, 2 bases remained unmatched. The germline V gene has CDR1 SGHRS and CDR2 YFSETQ. The CDR3 is 15 amino acids.

This clone was seen more than once but under ten times. J is TRBJ2-1 and V is TRBV9; D ambiguous. The CDR3 has 12 amino acids. V was clipped by 0 bases and J by 8 bases, with 6 bases between them. CDR1 and CDR2 (germline): SGDLS, YYNGEE. The CDR3 DNA reads as TGTGCCAGCAGCGTAGGACTCGATGAGCAGTTCTTC. As protein: CASSVGLDEQFF.

This clone was detected only once. The chain combines TRBV7-9 with TRBJ2-2, with D possibly TRBD1 on 5 matching bases. V was shortened by 5 bases and J by 1 base, with 11 bases between the two germline ends. The germline V gene has CDR1 SEHNR and CDR2 FQNEAQ (reference sequence). The CDR3 covers 15 residues. CDR3 DNA: TGTGCCAGCAGCACAGGCTGGGGGAACACCGGGGAGCTGTTTTTT. Protein: CASSTGWGNTGELFF.

The chain combines TRBV2 with TRBJ2-2; 8 bases match TRBD2. The V gene's germline CDR1 is SNHLY and CDR2 FYNNEI. The V and J ends lost 6 bases and 7 bases, in that order; junction bases with no gene match: 10. The CDR3 totals 15 residues. This CDR3 is CASSPSGLVNGELFF. The CDR3 DNA is TGTGCCAGCAGCCCTTCGGGACTAGTGAACGGGGAGCTGTTTTTT. The full variable domain, with the rest looked up from reference TRBV2 and TRBJ2-2, is EPEVTQTPSHQVTQMGQEVILRCVPISNHLYFYWYRQILGQKVEFLVSFYNNEISEKSEIFDDQFSVERPDGSNFTLKIRSTKLEDSAMYFCASSPSGLVNGELFFGEGSRLTVL.

The V and J genes are TRBV27 and TRBJ1-2, with D perhaps matching TRBD1 (5 bases). The V end lost 0 bases, the J end lost 3 bases, and 5 bases lay between the germline ends. CDR3 size: 13 residues. Germline CDR1 reads MNHEY; CDR2 reads SMNVEV (reference sequence). CDR3 sequence (DNA): TGTGCCAGCAGTTTATCAGGGGACTATGGCTACACCTTC. Its protein product is CASSLSGDYGYTF.

The chain employs TRBV27 and TRBJ1-6; 7 positions agree with TRBD1. The CDR3 runs 15 residues. Germline V gene data show CDR1 as MNHEY and CDR2 as SMNVEV (reference sequence). With 7 bases clipped from V and 9 bases from J, the junction kept 12 bases outside the gene matches. CDR3 in amino acids: CASTKTRDSGSPLHF. The CDR3 DNA reads as TGTGCCAGCACCAAAACTCGGGACAGCGGTTCACCCCTCCACTTT.

The chain is built from TRBV19 and TRBJ2-2; TRBD2 agrees at 7 bases. The CDR3 has 13 residues. Looked up from germline, CDR1 is LNHDA and CDR2 is SQIVND (reference sequence). V gave up 11 bases and J gave up 2 bases; unmatched junction bases: 5. Written as DNA, the CDR3 is TGTGCCTCGTCGGGGGGAAACACCGGGGAGCTGTTTTTT. It yields the protein CASSGGNTGELFF.

In this sample, this clone turned up a few times. The chain uses TRBV4-2 and TRBJ2-7; D is perhaps TRBD2 (5 bases). The germline V gene encodes CDR1 LGHNA and CDR2 YNFKEQ. The CDR3 loop spans 13 amino acids. The CDR3 region has the DNA TGTGCCAGCAGCCAAGATCTGGACTCACGAAGCGAGGTC. Translating gives CASSQDLDSRSEV.

The genes are TRBV2 and TRBJ2-2, with D possibly matching TRBD1 (5 bases). The CDR3 is 13 amino acids. Looked up from germline, CDR1 is SNHLY and CDR2 is FYNNEI. V was clipped by 6 bases and J by 6 bases, with 11 bases between them. CDR3 nucleotides: TGTGCCAGCAGAGACAGTTTCCCCGGGGAGCTGTTTTTT. Amino acids: CASRDSFPGELFF. The full variable domain, in which reference TRBV2 and TRBJ2-2 provide the parts outside the CDR3, is EPEVTQTPSHQVTQMGQEVILRCVPISNHLYFYWYRQILGQKVEFLVSFYNNEISEKSEIFDDQFSVERPDGSNFTLKIRSTKLEDSAMYFCASRDSFPGELFFGEGSRLTVL.

This rearrangement joins TRBV19 to TRBJ2-7, with TRBD1 matching over 8 bases. Germline V gene lookup returns CDR1 LNHDA and CDR2 SQIVND (reference sequence). This CDR3 region has 15 residues. With V trimmed by 3 bases and J by 2 bases, 6 bases remained unmatched. Written as DNA, the CDR3 is TGTGCCAGTAGTATTGGGGGACAGGCGACCTACGAGCAGTACTTC. Translating gives CASSIGGQATYEQYF.

The J gene is TRBJ2-1, the V gene TRBV12-3 or TRBV12-4; TRBD2 might be the D (6 bases). The CDR3 covers 11 residues. V was shortened by 6 bases and J by 13 bases, with 13 bases between the two germline ends. The CDR3 loop is CASRKLALQFF. The CDR3 DNA reads TGTGCCAGCAGAAAACTAGCTTTACAGTTCTTC.

The rearrangement joins TRBV7-2 to TRBJ2-7; 9 positions match TRBD1. This CDR3 is 15 amino acids long. Germline V lookup: CDR1 SGHTA, CDR2 FQGNSA. V gave up 2 bases and J gave up 5 bases; unmatched junction bases: 7. CDR3 nucleotide sequence: TGTGCCAGCAGCTTATCGGGACAGGGTGGAAACGAGCAGTACTTC. Its protein product is CASSLSGQGGNEQYF.